The present entry profiles one TCR beta chain with its context. What it recognizes is unknown. This sample was taken from a study of shared clonotypes between healthy human individuals. Overall study findings and caveats: Researchers sampled only blood; tissue repertoires likely differ.

Using immunoSEQ multiplex PCR, the repertoire was profiled, and TCRdb retains in-frame clones only, with some absent. The data hold some 2,500,000 clones, with roughly 93% observed a single time. The source of this sequence is a man between 18 and 35 years old in good health. Some clones in this sample may be carry-over from other donors' samples. The material sequenced was naive CD4+ T cells from PBMCs. Subset of the sample: CD45RA+ positively selected.

CDR3 residues: CASRISTDTQYF. The CDR3 nucleotides read TGTGCCAGCAGGATTAGCACAGATACGCAGTATTTT. The rearrangement links TRBV28 to TRBJ2-3; the D is unclear. Trimming took off 6 bases at V and 0 bases at J, with 4 bases between the two ends. The CDR3 totals 12 residues. CDR1 is MDHEN and CDR2 is SYDVKM in the germline V gene.